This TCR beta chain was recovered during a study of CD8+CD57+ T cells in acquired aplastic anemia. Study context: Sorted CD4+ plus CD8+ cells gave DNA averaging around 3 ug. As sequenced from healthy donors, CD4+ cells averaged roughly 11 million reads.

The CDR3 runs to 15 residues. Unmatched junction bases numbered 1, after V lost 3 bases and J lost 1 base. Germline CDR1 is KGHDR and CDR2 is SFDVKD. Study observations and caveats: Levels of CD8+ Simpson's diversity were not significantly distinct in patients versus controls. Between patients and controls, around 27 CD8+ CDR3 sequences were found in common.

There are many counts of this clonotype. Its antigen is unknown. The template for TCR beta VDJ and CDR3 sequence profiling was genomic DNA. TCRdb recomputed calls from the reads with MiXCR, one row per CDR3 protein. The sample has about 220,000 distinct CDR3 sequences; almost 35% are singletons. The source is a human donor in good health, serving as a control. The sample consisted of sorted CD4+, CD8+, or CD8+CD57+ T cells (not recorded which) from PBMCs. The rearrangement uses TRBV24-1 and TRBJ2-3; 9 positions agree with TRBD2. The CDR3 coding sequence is TGTGCCACCAGTGATCCTAGCGGGGGCACAGATACGCAGTATTTT. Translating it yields CATSDPSGGTDTQYF.